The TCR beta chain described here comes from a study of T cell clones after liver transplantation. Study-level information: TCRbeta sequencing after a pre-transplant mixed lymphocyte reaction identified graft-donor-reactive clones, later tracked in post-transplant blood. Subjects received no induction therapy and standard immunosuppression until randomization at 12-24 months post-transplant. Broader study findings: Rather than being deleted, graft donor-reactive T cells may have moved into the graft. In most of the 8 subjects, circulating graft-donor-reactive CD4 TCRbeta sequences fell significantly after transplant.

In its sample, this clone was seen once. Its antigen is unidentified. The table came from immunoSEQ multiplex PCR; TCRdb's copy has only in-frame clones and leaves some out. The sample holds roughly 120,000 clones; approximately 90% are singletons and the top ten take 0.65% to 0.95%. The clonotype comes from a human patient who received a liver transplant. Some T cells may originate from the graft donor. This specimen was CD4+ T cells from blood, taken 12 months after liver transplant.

This CDR3 is CASSTAGTGMYEQYF. The CDR3 DNA reads TGTGCCAGTAGTACGGCCGGGACAGGGATGTACGAGCAGTACTTC. V is TRBV19 and J is TRBJ2-7; 9 bases are a match to TRBD1. Germline V gene lookup returns CDR1 LNHDA and CDR2 SQIVND (reference sequence). After removal of 4 bases from V and 4 bases from J, the junction contained 8 bases not matched to a gene. This CDR3 has 15 residues.